These 22 T cell receptor beta chains came from one sample sequenced in a study of technical replicates of blood from a handful of donors. Here immunoSEQ multiplex PCR was the method, and the copy in TCRdb shows in-frame clones only, minus some. The data show approximately 73,000 clones, about 96% seen once. Specimen: T cells isolated from PBMCs. These receptors were taken from a human donor in good health.

V and J are TRBV29-1 and TRBJ1-1, with 10 bases that match TRBD1. The V and J ends lost 4 bases and 3 bases, in that order; junction bases with no gene match: 8. The germline CDR1 and CDR2 sequences are SQVTM and ANQGSEA. The CDR3 covers 15 residues. CDR3 sequence (DNA): TGCAGCGTTGTTCGACGGACAGGGGGAGACACTGAAGCTTTCTTT. It encodes CSVVRRTGGDTEAFF.

The rearrangement links TRBV5-4 to TRBJ2-3; a possible D gene is TRBD1 (5 bases). The germline gives CDR1 SGHNT, CDR2 YYREEE (reference sequence). The CDR3 consists of 13 residues. V lost 1 base and J 4 bases, leaving 7 bases between the germline ends. CDR3 DNA: TGTGCCAGCAGCTTGTCAGGGCCAGATACGCAGTATTTT. Translated, it gives CASSLSGPDTQYF.

With regard to this clone: One end of the junction is discordant with germline, which a read error may explain. The V gene is TRBV4-3, the J gene TRBJ2-7; D is perhaps TRBD2 (6 bases). The germline V gene encodes CDR1 LGHNA and CDR2 YSLEER. CDR3 length: 16 residues. This CDR3 reads CASSQDFLATSSEKYF. The CDR3, as DNA: TGCGCCAGCAGCCAAGATTTTCTAGCGACCTCTTCCGAGAAGTACTTC.

The chain links TRBV9 to TRBJ1-2; D is undetermined. The CDR3 covers 15 residues. Trimming removed 3 bases from V and 0 bases from J, with 12 bases in between. Germline V gene sequence: CDR1 SGDLS, CDR2 YYNGEE. Written as DNA, the CDR3 is TGTGCCAGCAGCGCGAATCAGCGCTCTAACTATGGCTACACCTTC. Residues: CASSANQRSNYGYTF. Filled out from reference TRBV9 and TRBJ1-2, the complete variable domain reads DSGVTQTPKHLITATGQRVTLRCSPRSGDLSVYWYQQSLDQGLQFLIQYYNGEERAKGNILERFSAQQFPDLHSELNLSSLELGDSALYFCASSANQRSNYGYTFGSGTRLTVV.

This rearrangement joins TRBV28 to TRBJ2-3; tentative D call: TRBD1 (6 bases). CDR3 size: 17 residues. The germline V gene encodes CDR1 MDHEN and CDR2 SYDVKM. The germline V and J ends were trimmed by 2 bases and 2 bases, with 17 bases remaining between them. The CDR3 DNA reads TGTGCCAGCAGTTTAGGTCAGGGGTGGGGATACACAGATACGCAGTATTTT. It yields the protein CASSLGQGWGYTDTQYF.

This clone was counted between two and nine times. V and J are TRBV5-6 and TRBJ2-5; TRBD1 matches 7 bases. This CDR3 is 15 amino acids long. The V segment lost 0 bases and the J segment 4 bases; nucleotides outside the gene matches: 6. CDR1 and CDR2 (germline): SGHDT, YYEEEE. The CDR3 DNA follows: TGTGCCAGCAGCTTGGGGGACAGTCGCATAGAGACCCAGTACTTC. This sequence encodes CASSLGDSRIETQYF.

This clone was seen a single time. The chain combines TRBV9 with TRBJ1-1; 8 nucleotides match TRBD1. The CDR3 has 15 residues. J lost 3 bases, V lost 3 bases, and 7 bases had no gene match. In germline, CDR1 is SGDLS, CDR2 YYNGEE. The CDR3 sequence: CASSGPGQGDTEAFF. CDR3 DNA sequence: TGTGCCAGCAGCGGGCCCGGACAGGGAGACACTGAAGCTTTCTTT.

A single count supports this clone. V is TRBV27 and J is TRBJ1-3, with 8 bases lining up with TRBD1. J was trimmed by 2 bases and V by 0 bases; bases with no gene match: 0. The CDR3 is 15 residues long. Germline lookup yields CDR1 MNHEY and CDR2 SMNVEV (reference sequence). The CDR3 spells CASSLSGQAGNTIYF. The CDR3 DNA is TGTGCCAGCAGTTTATCGGGACAGGCTGGAAACACCATATATTTT.

The J gene is TRBJ1-1, the V gene TRBV5-4; D may be TRBD1 (6 bases). The CDR3 contains 14 residues. Germline values: CDR1 SGHNT, CDR2 YYREEE (reference sequence). V lost 3 bases, J lost 4 bases, and 13 bases lay in between. The CDR3 nucleotides read TGTGCCAGCAGCTACCCAGACAGGTCCACTGAAGCTTTCTTT. This codes for CASSYPDRSTEAFF.

The rearrangement links TRBV7-6 to TRBJ1-5; 7 bases align to TRBD1. This CDR3 is 14 amino acids long. The germline gives CDR1 SGHVS, CDR2 FNYEAQ. The trim removed 2 bases at V and 5 bases at J, leaving 3 bases unmatched. CDR3 nucleotide sequence: TGTGCCAGCAGCTTACAGGGGGTGGATCAGCCCCAGCATTTT. Residues: CASSLQGVDQPQHF.

This chain uses TRBV18 with TRBJ2-7; TRBD1 aligns across 7 bases. Unmatched junction bases numbered 10, after V lost 4 bases and J lost 4 bases. Germline V gene lookup returns CDR1 KGHSH and CDR2 LQKENI. The CDR3 is made up of 15 amino acids. CDR3: CASSRTRDSVYEQYF. CDR3 coding DNA: TGTGCCAGCTCACGAACCCGGGACAGCGTATACGAGCAGTACTTC.

The genes are TRBV5-1 and TRBJ2-1; no definite D call. The V gene's germline CDR1 is SGHRS and CDR2 YFSETQ. This CDR3 has 15 residues. Between the trimmed V and J ends, which lost 5 bases and 0 bases, there was a span of 12 bases. Here the CDR3 reads CASSSTPSSYNEQFF. CDR3 DNA: TGCGCCAGCAGTTCGACTCCTAGCTCCTACAATGAGCAGTTCTTC. The whole variable domain, remainder taken from reference TRBV5-1 and TRBJ2-1, is KAGVTQTPRYLIKTRGQQVTLSCSPISGHRSVSWYQQTPGQGLQFLFEYFSETQRNKGNFPGRFSGRQFSNSRSEMNVSTLELGDSALYLCASSSTPSSYNEQFFGPGTRLTVL.

The gene calls are TRBV9 and TRBJ1-3; D is ambiguous. There are 14 residues in the CDR3. In germline, CDR1 is SGDLS, CDR2 YYNGEE. V lost 0 bases and J lost 2, with 6 bases in between. The CDR3 nucleotides are TGTGCCAGCAGCGTAGGGGCGACTGGAAACACCATATATTTT. This encodes CASSVGATGNTIYF.

The chain is built from TRBV6-6 and TRBJ2-5, with D tentatively TRBD2 (5 bases). V lost 4 bases to trimming and J lost 2 bases, with 11 bases between them. The CDR3 contains 14 residues. CDR1 is MNHNY, CDR2 SVGAGI, per germline (reference sequence). Here the CDR3 reads CASSSFRRQETQYF. CDR3 DNA: TGTGCCAGCAGTTCCTTCAGGAGGCAAGAGACCCAGTACTTC.

CDR3 region: CASSQFRGHTGELFF. The CDR3, as DNA: TGTGCCAGCAGCCAGTTTAGAGGGCACACCGGGGAGCTGTTTTTT. The rearrangement joins TRBV5-5 to TRBJ2-2; TRBD2 might be the D (5 bases). Germline-derived CDR1 and CDR2 are SGHKS and YYEKEE (reference sequence). CDR3 length equals 15 residues. Trimming stripped 4 bases from V and 3 bases from J, with 13 bases between.

This chain joins TRBV27 and TRBJ2-1, with D possibly matching TRBD2 (5 bases). Germline-derived CDR1 and CDR2 are MNHEY and SMNVEV (reference sequence). The CDR3 covers 15 residues. Trimming cost V 2 bases and J 8 bases, with 16 bases left between them. The CDR3, as DNA: TGTGCCAGCAGTTTAGGTCGGACTGTCGAATATGAGCAGTTCTTC. Its translation: CASSLGRTVEYEQFF.

This chain connects TRBV4-2 to TRBJ2-7; D is possibly TRBD2 (5 bases). This CDR3 spans 15 amino acids. In germline, CDR1 is LGHNA, CDR2 YNFKEQ. Trimming took off 1 base at V and 0 bases at J, with 10 bases between the two ends. CDR3 bases: TGTGCCAGCAGCCAAGTTGTCAGCGGCTCCTACGAGCAGTACTTC. It codes for CASSQVVSGSYEQYF.

The chain couples TRBV10-3 to TRBJ2-7, with 7 bases matching TRBD1. Germline CDR1 reads ENHRY; CDR2 reads SYGVKD. V dropped 6 bases and J dropped 2; count of bases not matched to a gene: 4. The CDR3 loop spans 13 amino acids. DNA for the CDR3: TGTGCCATCAGCAGGGACAGACCCTACGAGCAGTACTTC. Encoded protein: CAISRDRPYEQYF.

This chain connects TRBV9 to TRBJ1-1; TRBD1 is a possible D gene (5 bases). The V end lost 0 bases, the J end lost 10 bases, and 13 bases lay between the germline ends. The CDR3 spans 13 residues. Germline CDR1 reads SGDLS; CDR2 reads YYNGEE. CDR3 amino acids: CASSVAAYGGAFF. The DNA for the CDR3 is TGTGCCAGCAGCGTAGCGGCCTACGGGGGAGCTTTCTTT.

This clone was seen only once. The chain links TRBV6-5 to TRBJ2-7; 7 bases agree with TRBD2. The CDR3 has 13 residues. J lost 1 base, V lost 6 bases, and 3 bases had no gene match. The germline V gene encodes CDR1 MNHEY and CDR2 SVGAGI. The CDR3 loop reads CASRPGGSYEQYF. In DNA, the CDR3 is TGTGCCAGCAGGCCCGGGGGGTCCTACGAGCAGTACTTC.

J is TRBJ2-7 and V is TRBV4-2; D not certain. Germline assignment: CDR1 LGHNA and CDR2 YNFKEQ. Trimming removed 0 bases from V and 3 bases from J, with 9 bases in between. This CDR3 contains 14 residues. CDR3 amino acids: CASSQDRLYYEQYF. In nucleotides, the CDR3 is TGTGCCAGCAGCCAAGATAGACTTTACTACGAGCAGTACTTC.

This chain's CDR3 is CASSIGGGNWNQPQHF. In DNA, the CDR3 is TGTGCCAGTAGTATAGGGGGAGGGAATTGGAATCAGCCCCAGCATTTT. V and J are TRBV19 and TRBJ1-5; D remains ambiguous. Germline loops: CDR1 LNHDA, CDR2 SQIVND (reference sequence). The CDR3 loop spans 16 amino acids. V shed 1 base and J shed 4 bases, with 14 bases lying between them.